This T cell receptor (beta chain) was recovered during a study of control samples from healthy donors and cancer patients. Method: immunoSEQ multiplex PCR; TCRdb's copy keeps in-frame clones and lacks some. Among 150,000 to 200,000 clones listed, about 92% were seen once. CDR1 and CDR2 from the germline V gene are LNHDA and SQIVND (reference sequence). This CDR3 is built from 21 residues. V dropped 3 bases and J dropped 3; count of bases not matched to a gene: 21. The clonotype comes from a man in his thirties or forties in good health. The specimen sequenced was blood. This chain uses TRBV19 with TRBJ1-5; 9 nucleotides match TRBD1. CDR3 loop: CASSIYLPGQGGVRPNQPQHF. DNA of the CDR3: TGTGCCAGTAGTATCTACCTCCCGGGACAGGGAGGAGTAAGGCCCAATCAGCCCCAGCATTTT.